These 23 T cell receptor beta chains were sequenced from one sample in a study of cytomegalovirus exposure and HLA in healthy donors. Primers included in the PCR were 60 Vbeta and 13 Jbeta primers. The assay was immunoSEQ multiplex PCR, and TCRdb's table has in-frame clones only and misses some. The table for this sample gives approximately 120,000 clones. The sample was PBMCs. These receptors came from a man aged 25-45 years in good health and CMV-seronegative.

The J gene is TRBJ1-2, the V gene TRBV5-4; D perhaps matches TRBD1 (6 bases). With 3 bases removed from V and 1 base from J, the gap between germline ends came to 16 bases. The CDR3 loop spans 16 amino acids. The V gene's germline CDR1 is SGHNT and CDR2 YYREEE (reference sequence). For the CDR3, the DNA is TGTGCCAGCAGCTCAAAGACAGGAGGCGGTAACTATGGCTACACCTTC. This codes for CASSSKTGGGNYGYTF.

The chain joins TRBV7-3 to TRBJ2-2, with D maybe TRBD2 (6 bases). The germline V and J ends were trimmed by 4 bases and 5 bases, with 17 bases remaining between them. The CDR3 contains 16 residues. From germline, CDR1 is SGHTA and CDR2 FQGTGA. The CDR3 protein is CASSSRFGGSTGELFF. DNA of the CDR3: TGTGCCAGCAGCTCCCGGTTCGGGGGATCTACCGGGGAGCTGTTTTTT.

V usage is TRBV18 and J usage is TRBJ2-6, with TRBD1 identical over 8 bases. V was clipped by 1 base and J by 0 bases; unmatched bases: 11. Germline V gene lookup returns CDR1 KGHSH and CDR2 LQKENI. There are 20 residues in the CDR3. The CDR3 loop is CASSPRQGAPLGSGANVLTF. The CDR3 DNA is TGTGCCAGCTCACCACGCCAGGGGGCCCCCTTAGGCTCTGGGGCCAACGTCCTGACTTTC.

The chain joins TRBV4-1 to TRBJ2-7, with D uncertain. This CDR3 spans 14 amino acids. Germline CDR1 reads MGHRA; CDR2 reads YSYEKL. Trimming shortened V by 4 bases and J by 0 bases, and 10 bases separated the two germline ends. As DNA, the CDR3 is TGCGCCAGCAGCCGCGGAGCGAGCTCCTACGAGCAGTACTTC. The encoded protein is CASSRGASSYEQYF.

V usage is TRBV19 and J usage is TRBJ1-2; the match to TRBD1 covers 10 bases. The CDR3 covers 16 residues. V gave up 3 bases and J gave up 5 bases; unmatched junction bases: 9. In germline, CDR1 is LNHDA, CDR2 SQIVND (reference sequence). This chain's CDR3 is CASSISLWTGGYGYTF. The CDR3 coding sequence is TGTGCCAGTAGTATTTCCCTCTGGACAGGGGGATATGGCTACACCTTC.

The V and J genes are TRBV30 and TRBJ2-7; maybe TRBD2 (5 bases). V was shortened by 1 base and J by 4 bases, with 5 bases between the two germline ends. CDR1 is GTSNPN, CDR2 SVGIG, per germline (reference sequence). This CDR3 has 11 residues. CDR3 loop: CAWSGGYEQYF. CDR3 DNA sequence: TGTGCCTGGAGTGGAGGGTACGAGCAGTACTTC.

The chain uses TRBV10-3 and TRBJ2-3; 10 bases are a match to TRBD2. Per the germline V gene, CDR1 is ENHRY and CDR2 is SYGVKD. The CDR3 is 16 amino acids. V lost 10 bases to trimming and J lost 4 bases; unmatched junction nucleotides: 14. In DNA form, the CDR3 reads TGTGCCACCCTCCCGGCTAGCGGGAGTGGGGCAGATACGCAGTATTTT. It codes for CATLPASGSGADTQYF.

V and J are TRBV6-5 and TRBJ2-7; 8 bases fit TRBD1. The V and J ends lost 5 bases and 3 bases, in that order; junction bases with no gene match: 9. The CDR3 spans 15 residues. The germline CDR1 and CDR2 sequences are MNHEY and SVGAGI. CDR3 in amino acids: CASSIHGQGIYEQYF. The CDR3 DNA reads TGTGCCAGCAGTATCCATGGACAGGGTATCTACGAGCAGTACTTC.

This sequence joins TRBV2 and TRBJ2-1, with D hard to call. Germline CDR1 SNHLY, CDR2 FYNNEI. This CDR3 has 11 residues. V lost 5 bases and J lost 4, with 3 bases in between. The CDR3 nucleotides read TGTGCCAGCAGTCTTTACAATGAGCAGTTCTTC. Translated: CASSLYNEQFF.

The rearrangement joins TRBV5-1 to TRBJ1-2; 9 nucleotides line up with TRBD1. The length of the CDR3 is 12 residues. The junction had 4 bases not matched to a gene; V was cut back by 2 bases and J by 11 bases. CDR1 SGHRS and CDR2 YFSETQ come from the germline V gene. The CDR3 region is CASSFDRGAYTF. The CDR3 nucleotides are TGCGCCAGCAGCTTTGACAGGGGGGCTTACACCTTC.

The chain employs TRBV6-1 and TRBJ2-7, with 9 bases that match TRBD2. The CDR3 loop spans 14 amino acids. Unmatched junction bases numbered 5, after V lost 4 bases and J lost 4 bases. Germline CDR1 is MNHNS and CDR2 is SASEGT. CDR3 nucleotide sequence: TGTGCCAGCAGTGCGGCTAGCGGGACATACGAGCAGTACTTC. It encodes CASSAASGTYEQYF.

This chain uses TRBV6-1 with TRBJ2-5; 8 nucleotides agree with TRBD2. Near its end, the DNA agrees better with TRBJ2-7, so the J call may be wrong. Germline lookup yields CDR1 MNHNS and CDR2 SASEGT. This CDR3 is built from 15 residues. The CDR3 sequence is CASSEPSGRAYEQYF. The CDR3 bases are TGTGCCAGCAGTGAACCGAGCGGGAGAGCCTACGAGCAGTACTTC.

CDR3 bases: TGTGCCAGCAGTTCACTAGCGGGAGTGGATGAGCAGTTCTTC. This encodes CASSSLAGVDEQFF. This rearrangement joins TRBV27 to TRBJ2-1; TRBD2 matches at 11 bases. V gave up 4 bases and J gave up 8 bases; unmatched junction bases: 4. CDR1 MNHEY and CDR2 SMNVEV come from the germline V gene (reference sequence). The CDR3 length is 14 residues.

The chain combines TRBV4-2 with TRBJ1-2; 12 nucleotides line up with TRBD1. The germline V gene encodes CDR1 LGHNA and CDR2 YNFKEQ. This CDR3 has 18 amino acids. V lost 2 bases to trimming and J lost 0 bases; unmatched junction nucleotides: 7. The CDR3 bases are TGTGCCAGCAGCCAAATCGGGACAGGGGGCCTTTCTAACTATGGCTACACCTTC. This encodes CASSQIGTGGLSNYGYTF.

The chain recombines TRBV2 with TRBJ1-2; D uncertain. The CDR3 has 13 residues. Trimming took 5 bases from V and 8 from J, leaving 15 bases between them. Germline V gene data show CDR1 as SNHLY and CDR2 as FYNNEI. The CDR3 DNA is TGTGCCAGCAGTCTAACACTAGGTGGGGGCTACACCTTC. It encodes CASSLTLGGGYTF.

The J gene is TRBJ2-3, the V gene TRBV7-3; a weak D match, TRBD2 (6 bases). The V end was cut by 4 bases, the J end by 4 bases, with 18 bases between. CDR3 length equals 16 residues. The germline V gene has CDR1 SGHTA and CDR2 FQGTGA. This CDR3 is CASSSHLGGPSDTQYF. CDR3 DNA sequence: TGTGCCAGCAGCTCGCACCTCGGAGGGCCGTCAGATACGCAGTATTTT.

CDR3 in amino acids: CASSRENNEKLFF. The CDR3 DNA sequence: TGTGCCAGCTCGAGGGAGAACAATGAAAAACTGTTTTTT. V is TRBV28 and J is TRBJ1-4; D is ambiguous. V lost 8 bases, J lost 5 bases, and 12 bases lay in between. The length of the CDR3 is 13 residues. Germline V lookup: CDR1 MDHEN, CDR2 SYDVKM.

This chain links TRBV28 with TRBJ2-3; 7 nucleotides align to TRBD1. Germline CDR1 reads MDHEN; CDR2 reads SYDVKM. V lost 2 bases and J lost 3; bases outside the gene matches: 11. The CDR3 is made up of 17 amino acids. CDR3 DNA sequence: TGTGCCAGCAGTTTAGGAAACAGGGGAAGGAGGACAGATACGCAGTATTTT. Encoded protein: CASSLGNRGRRTDTQYF.

This chain joins TRBV6-1 and TRBJ1-1; D not resolved. The V gene lost 7 bases and the J gene lost 5 bases, with 17 bases spanning the gap. Germline values: CDR1 MNHNS, CDR2 SASEGT. The CDR3 loop spans 14 amino acids. CDR3 protein: CASTFSEGRTEAFF. CDR3 DNA sequence: TGTGCCAGCACATTTAGCGAGGGCCGTACTGAAGCTTTCTTT.

This sequence joins TRBV11-2 and TRBJ2-5, with D tentatively TRBD2 (6 bases). Matching the DNA end better, TRBJ2-7 makes the J call doubtful. The CDR3 is 15 amino acids. Germline CDR1 reads SGHAT; CDR2 reads FQNNGV. The CDR3 reads CASSLEVAEYYEQYF. DNA of the CDR3: TGTGCCAGCAGCTTAGAGGTAGCGGAGTACTACGAGCAGTACTTC.

The chain carries TRBV27 and TRBJ2-1; 10 bases line up with TRBD2. With V trimmed by 5 bases and J by 4 bases, 5 bases remained unmatched. CDR1 is MNHEY, CDR2 SMNVEV, per germline (reference sequence). The CDR3 is 15 residues long. Written as DNA, the CDR3 is TGTGCCAGCAGTCAACTAGCGGGAAGGTACAATGAGCAGTTCTTC. Translation gives CASSQLAGRYNEQFF.

The V gene is TRBV4-1, the J gene TRBJ2-3; 11 bases map to TRBD2. CDR3 length: 19 residues. CDR1 is MGHRA and CDR2 is YSYEKL in the germline V gene. V was pared by 4 bases and J by 10 bases, with 22 bases of the junction left unmatched. The CDR3 DNA reads TGCGCCAGCAGCCCGAGGGGGCTAGCGGGAGGTCCATTGCGGCCAGCGCAGTATTTT. Its protein is CASSPRGLAGGPLRPAQYF.

The chain employs TRBV9 and TRBJ1-1; D gene ambiguous. CDR1 is SGDLS and CDR2 is YYNGEE in the germline V gene. The CDR3 has 13 residues. V shed 3 bases and J shed 4 bases, with 10 bases lying between them. This CDR3 reads CASSGREITEAFF. The CDR3 DNA is TGTGCCAGCAGCGGGCGGGAGATCACTGAAGCTTTCTTT.